The 18 T cell receptor beta chains below all came from one sample that was sequenced in a study of blood T cell repertoires in COVID-19. Assay: immunoSEQ multiplex PCR; the TCRdb copy retains only in-frame clones and omits some. The sample lists about 87,000 clones; 90% were seen once. Sequenced: peripheral blood. These receptors all stem from a man between 18 and 29 years old with COVID-19, enrolled during active disease.

The gene calls are TRBV9 and TRBJ2-3; 11 positions agree with TRBD2. CDR1 is SGDLS, CDR2 YYNGEE, per germline. The CDR3 contains 15 residues. V lost 2 bases and J lost 3; bases outside the gene matches: 2. The CDR3 protein is CASSVASGRTDTQYF. The CDR3 nucleotides are TGTGCCAGCAGCGTGGCTAGCGGGAGGACAGATACGCAGTATTTT.

The chain links TRBV5-6 to TRBJ1-5; TRBD1 might be the D (6 bases). The ends were cut back, 2 bases at V and 1 base at J, with 7 bases in the middle. CDR1 is SGHDT and CDR2 is YYEEEE in the germline V gene. The CDR3 has 14 amino acids. The DNA of the CDR3 is TGTGCCAGCAGCTTAGGACAGAGCAATCAGCCCCAGCATTTT. Protein product: CASSLGQSNQPQHF.

The V call is TRBV10-3, the J call TRBJ2-7; the match to TRBD1 covers 7 bases. CDR3 size: 16 residues. Looked up from germline, CDR1 is ENHRY and CDR2 is SYGVKD. Germline trimming cut 6 bases from V and 2 bases from J; bases unmatched to any gene: 13. The CDR3 region has the DNA TGTGCCATCAGCCAAGGGGTCAGGGGGACGACCTACGAGCAGTACTTC. Its translation is CAISQGVRGTTYEQYF.

The chain employs TRBV9 and TRBJ2-5; 11 positions match TRBD2. Germline CDR1 reads SGDLS; CDR2 reads YYNGEE. This CDR3 has 15 amino acids. Trimming removed 4 bases from V and 5 bases from J; junction bases left unmatched: 7. CDR3 protein: CASSLASSGGETQYF. In DNA, the CDR3 is TGTGCCAGCAGCCTCGCATCTAGCGGGGGGGAGACCCAGTACTTC.

The V and J genes are TRBV20-1 and TRBJ2-3; 9 bases match TRBD2. Germline V gene sequence: CDR1 DFQATT, CDR2 SNEGSKA (reference sequence). The CDR3 length is 15 residues. V gave up 3 bases and J gave up 2 bases; unmatched junction bases: 6. The CDR3 nucleotides read TGCAGTGCTAGTCTGGCGGGAGGGCCCACAGATACGCAGTATTTT. Translated: CSASLAGGPTDTQYF.

This clone was found once. The J gene is TRBJ1-5, the V gene TRBV7-2, with D possibly matching TRBD1 (5 bases). Trimming stripped 5 bases from V and 6 bases from J, with 20 bases between. The CDR3 runs to 16 residues. Germline assignment: CDR1 SGHTA and CDR2 FQGNSA. The CDR3 region has the DNA TGTGCCAGCAGCCCGAGCCGGATCCAGGGTAGTCAGCCCCAGCATTTT. Encoded protein: CASSPSRIQGSQPQHF.

V and J are TRBV20-1 and TRBJ2-5; 15 nucleotides match TRBD2. This CDR3 is 15 amino acids long. Germline CDR1 is DFQATT and CDR2 is SNEGSKA (reference sequence). J lost 4 bases, V lost 3 bases, and 3 bases had no gene match. The CDR3 region has the DNA TGCAGTGCTAGTCTGGGACTAGCGGGGGGAGAGACCCAGTACTTC. Translating it yields CSASLGLAGGETQYF.

The V call is TRBV19, the J call TRBJ1-1; maybe TRBD1 (6 bases). V lost 4 bases to trimming and J lost 1 base, with 13 bases between them. Germline values: CDR1 LNHDA, CDR2 SQIVND (reference sequence). This CDR3 is 15 amino acids long. CDR3 loop: CASSRTARGNTEAFF. The CDR3 nucleotides read TGTGCCAGTAGTAGGACAGCTCGTGGGAACACTGAAGCTTTCTTT.

This clone came up once. The DNA for the CDR3 is TGCGCCAGCAGCCAAGAACGGCAGGGATACAATCAGCCCCAGCATTTT. Protein sequence: CASSQERQGYNQPQHF. The V call is TRBV4-1, the J call TRBJ1-5; possible D gene TRBD1, 5 bases. Germline V lookup: CDR1 MGHRA, CDR2 YSYEKL. V was clipped by 0 bases and J by 3 bases, with 12 bases between them. The CDR3 contains 16 residues.

The chain couples TRBV11-3 to TRBJ2-2, with TRBD2 matching 8 bases. Trimming took 5 bases from V and 0 from J; bases not matched to a gene: 2. Germline V gene lookup returns CDR1 SGHNT and CDR2 YENEEA. The CDR3 covers 15 residues. The CDR3 bases are TGTGCCAGCAGCGGTAGCGGGGCGAACACCGGGGAGCTGTTTTTT. Translated, it gives CASSGSGANTGELFF.

This clone was recorded only once. The chain joins TRBV19 to TRBJ2-7; TRBD1 matches 7 bases. The germline V gene encodes CDR1 LNHDA and CDR2 SQIVND (reference sequence). The length of the CDR3 is 12 residues. Unmatched junction bases numbered 7, after V lost 10 bases and J lost 4 bases. CDR3 sequence reads: CATQGDRYEQYF. The CDR3 DNA is TGTGCCACCCAGGGGGATCGGTACGAGCAGTACTTC.

The chain has TRBV29-1 and TRBJ1-3; no reliable D call. The CDR3 totals 11 residues. V lost 7 bases and J 3 bases, leaving 7 bases between the germline ends. Germline CDR1 reads SQVTM; CDR2 reads ANQGSEA. The DNA of the CDR3 is TGCAGCGCGGGATATGGAAACACCATATATTTT. Its translation: CSAGYGNTIYF.

This chain joins TRBV19 and TRBJ1-1; D may be TRBD1 (5 bases). Germline V lookup: CDR1 LNHDA, CDR2 SQIVND (reference sequence). The CDR3 contains 16 residues. V shed 7 bases and J shed 0 bases, with 18 bases lying between them. In DNA form, the CDR3 reads TGTGCCAGTACCGGGGGGAACGGTGTAATGAACACTGAAGCTTTCTTT. Its protein product is CASTGGNGVMNTEAFF.

The chain employs TRBV5-6 and TRBJ2-1; no definite D call. The CDR3 runs to 12 residues. Germline V gene data show CDR1 as SGHDT and CDR2 as YYEEEE. Trimming took off 2 bases at V and 7 bases at J, with 7 bases between the two ends. The CDR3: CASSFGRNEQFF. The CDR3, as DNA: TGTGCCAGCAGCTTTGGCCGTAATGAGCAGTTCTTC.

The CDR3 coding sequence is TGTGCCAGCAGTTTAAGGACAGGGGTCTACGAGCAGTACTTC. Translated, it gives CASSLRTGVYEQYF. J is TRBJ2-7 and V is TRBV28, with 9 bases aligning to TRBD1. CDR3 length equals 14 residues. Unmatched junction bases numbered 2, after V lost 2 bases and J lost 3 bases. Germline-derived CDR1 and CDR2 are MDHEN and SYDVKM.

The rearrangement links TRBV25-1 to TRBJ2-7; no definite D call. This CDR3 has 11 amino acids. Looked up from germline, CDR1 is MGHDK and CDR2 is SYGVNS. Trimming cost V 6 bases and J 4 bases, with 7 bases left between them. The CDR3 coding sequence is TGTGCCAGCAGAAACAGTTACGAGCAGTACTTC. Amino acid sequence: CASRNSYEQYF.

The chain combines TRBV4-3 with TRBJ1-1, with 7 bases aligning to TRBD1. The V gene end was trimmed by 1 base and the J gene end by 3 bases; junction bases not matched to a gene: 8. The CDR3 covers 16 residues. The germline V gene has CDR1 LGHNA and CDR2 YSLEER. Here the CDR3 reads CASSQATGQWDTEAFF. Written as DNA, the CDR3 is TGCGCCAGCAGCCAAGCAACGGGACAGTGGGACACTGAAGCTTTCTTT.

The rearrangement joins TRBV19 to TRBJ1-5; D perhaps matches TRBD1 (5 bases). CDR3 size: 16 residues. V lost 2 bases and J lost 6, with 17 bases in between. Germline values: CDR1 LNHDA, CDR2 SQIVND (reference sequence). CDR3 amino acids: CASSIFSRGGPQPQHF. CDR3 nucleotide sequence: TGTGCCAGTAGTATATTCTCCCGGGGGGGTCCTCAGCCCCAGCATTTT.